Listed below are T cell receptor beta chains from one sample, sequenced in a study of blood T cell repertoires in COVID-19. Measured with immunoSEQ multiplex PCR; TCRdb has only the in-frame clones, and not every one. The sample lists more than 150,000 clones, 81% seen once, with approximately 12% in the top ten. Sequencing was performed on peripheral blood. These TCRs come from a woman over 75 with COVID-19, enrolled during active disease. Both conserved end residues are part of each CDR3. D genes are given only for firm matches. Clone size is shown for a subset of rows, as once, few, many or a class of expanded clone.

TRBV15	TRBJ1-1	14	NA	NA	CATSLGRGSGEAFF	TGTGCCACCAGCCTTGGGAGGGGGTCCGGTGAAGCTTTCTTT
TRBV5-4	TRBJ2-3	16	NA	NA	CASSTGRGGGADTQYF	TGTGCCAGCAGCACCGGCCGGGGAGGGGGAGCAGATACGCAGTATTTT
TRBV3-1/TRBV3-2	TRBJ2-1	15	NA	once	CASSQELAGYNEQFF	TGTGCCAGCAGCCAAGAGCTAGCCGGCTACAATGAGCAGTTCTTC
TRBV5-1	TRBJ1-2	12	NA	NA	CASSFEGYGYTF	TGCGCCAGCAGCTTTGAGGGCTATGGCTACACCTTC
TRBV29-1	TRBJ2-7	15	NA	NA	CSVEMWQGNTYEQYF	TGCAGCGTTGAAATGTGGCAGGGGAATACCTACGAGCAGTACTTC
TRBV7-6	TRBJ1-6	15	TRBD1	NA	CASSQGQVGNSPLHF	TGTGCCAGCAGCCAGGGACAGGTCGGAAATTCACCCCTCCACTTT
TRBV2	TRBJ1-1	13	NA	few	CASRTDLNTEAFF	TGTGCCAGCAGGACAGACTTGAACACTGAAGCTTTCTTT
TRBV7-2	TRBJ1-2	14	NA	NA	CASSQMGQVYGYTF	TGTGCCAGCAGCCAGATGGGACAAGTGTATGGCTACACCTTC
TRBV29-1	TRBJ1-3	15	TRBD1	NA	CSVGDRASSGNTIYF	TGCAGCGTGGGGGACAGGGCATCTTCTGGAAACACCATATATTTT
TRBV4-2	TRBJ2-3	16	NA	NA	CASSSQGGGSTDTQYF	TGTGCCAGCAGCTCTCAAGGGGGGGGTAGCACAGATACGCAGTATTTT
TRBV7-9	TRBJ2-7	16	TRBD2	NA	CASSQTSGGVAYEQYF	TGTGCCAGCAGCCAAACTAGCGGGGGGGTTGCCTACGAGCAGTACTTC
TRBV19	TRBJ2-2	15	NA	NA	CASREDKSNTGELFF	TGTGCCAGTCGAGAGGACAAATCGAACACCGGGGAGCTGTTTTTT
TRBV13	TRBJ1-2	13	TRBD1	NA	CASSGGTENGYTF	TGTGCCAGCAGCGGCGGGACAGAAAATGGCTACACCTTC
TRBV7-6	TRBJ1-1	16	NA	NA	CASSLGRPGRQTEAFF	TGTGCCAGCAGCTTAGGAAGGCCGGGAAGGCAGACTGAAGCTTTCTTT
TRBV7-9	TRBJ1-4	16	NA	once	CASSLDWTAANEKLFF	TGTGCCAGCAGCTTAGACTGGACAGCCGCTAATGAAAAACTGTTTTTT
TRBV5-1	TRBJ2-3	14	NA	NA	CASSAQGGRDTQYF	TGCGCCAGCAGCGCCCAGGGGGGCAGGGATACGCAGTATTTT
TRBV19	TRBJ1-5	17	TRBD1	many	CASSIVPTGQGRQPQHF	TGTGCCAGTAGTATTGTACCCACGGGACAGGGACGACAGCCCCAGCATTTT
TRBV11-2	TRBJ1-1	15	NA	NA	CASSPRQGMNTEAFF	TGTGCCAGCAGCCCTCGGCAGGGCATGAACACTGAAGCTTTCTTT
TRBV5-1	TRBJ1-4	14	NA	NA	CASSLQGIGEKLFF	TGCGCCAGCAGCTTGCAGGGGATAGGTGAAAAACTGTTTTTT
TRBV6-5	TRBJ1-1	14	TRBD1	NA	CASSRDRKNTEAFF	TGTGCCAGCAGTCGGGACAGGAAGAACACTGAAGCTTTCTTT
TRBV19	TRBJ2-3	15	TRBD2	NA	CASSTLARVTDTQYF	TGTGCCAGCAGCACACTAGCGAGAGTCACAGATACGCAGTATTTT
TRBV11-3	TRBJ1-3	15	NA	NA	CASSLTQGSGNTIYF	TGTGCCAGCAGCCTTACCCAGGGCTCTGGAAACACCATATATTTT
TRBV10-3	TRBJ1-2	13	NA	NA	CAISEILEAGYTF	TGTGCCATCAGTGAAATCCTGGAAGCGGGCTACACCTTC
TRBV4-2	TRBJ1-2	15	TRBD1	NA	CASSQGQGVTYGYTF	TGTGCCAGCAGCCAAGGGCAGGGGGTTACTTATGGCTACACCTTC
TRBV2	TRBJ1-3	17	TRBD1	NA	CASSFTGTGTSRNTIYF	TGTGCCAGCAGCTTTACCGGGACAGGGACCAGTAGAAACACCATATATTTT
TRBV4-2	TRBJ2-1	15	NA	NA	CASSQSAGGLSEQFF	TGTGCCAGCAGCCAGTCTGCGGGTGGATTATCTGAGCAGTTCTTC
TRBV9	TRBJ1-1	14	NA	once	CASSVGVGRAEAFF	TGTGCCAGCAGCGTAGGGGTAGGGCGGGCCGAAGCTTTCTTT
TRBV11-3	TRBJ1-1	14	NA	NA	CASSLGQKNTEAFF	TGTGCCAGCAGCTTAGGACAGAAGAACACTGAAGCTTTCTTT
TRBV4-3	TRBJ2-1	17	TRBD2	NA	CASSRGGPDYSYNEQFF	TGCGCCAGCAGCCGCGGGGGGCCAGACTACTCCTACAATGAGCAGTTCTTC
TRBV6-5	TRBJ2-7	15	NA	NA	CASSYTGTSSYEQYF	TGTGCCAGCAGTTACACCGGGACTTCCTCCTACGAGCAGTACTTC
TRBV5-8	TRBJ2-3	11	NA	NA	CASSLTDTQYF	TGTGCCAGCAGCCTCACAGATACGCAGTATTTT
TRBV9	TRBJ2-3	16	TRBD2	few	CASSSRTSGGADTQYF	TGTGCCAGCAGCTCGCGGACTAGCGGGGGGGCAGATACGCAGTATTTT
TRBV6-2/TRBV6-3	TRBJ1-1	16	NA	NA	CASSYSLGEVNTEAFF	TGTGCCAGCAGTTACAGCTTGGGGGAGGTGAACACTGAAGCTTTCTTT
TRBV2	TRBJ2-7	15	NA	once	CASRRRVRSSYEQYF	TGTGCCAGCAGGAGACGGGTAAGGAGCTCCTACGAGCAGTACTTC
TRBV28	TRBJ2-1	14	TRBD2	NA	CASSPMTSGAEQFF	TGTGCCAGCAGCCCCATGACTAGCGGGGCCGAGCAGTTCTTC
TRBV27	TRBJ1-5	17	TRBD1	NA	CASSLSRTGGVDQPQHF	TGTGCCAGCAGTTTATCCCGGACAGGGGGCGTAGATCAGCCCCAGCATTTT
TRBV2	TRBJ1-6	16	NA	few	CASSERLGGANSPLHF	TGTGCCAGCAGTGAACGGTTGGGAGGGGCCAATTCACCCCTCCACTTT
TRBV9	TRBJ2-3	15	TRBD1	NA	CASTPLQGSTDTQYF	TGTGCCAGCACCCCCTTACAGGGGAGCACAGATACGCAGTATTTT
TRBV24-1	TRBJ2-1	15	NA	once	CATRGQGGPYNEQFF	TGTGCCACCCGAGGCCAGGGAGGCCCCTACAATGAGCAGTTCTTC
TRBV5-1	TRBJ2-2	16	TRBD2	NA	CASSASGRANTGELFF	TGCGCCAGCAGCGCGAGCGGGAGGGCGAACACCGGGGAGCTGTTTTTT
TRBV7-2	TRBJ1-6	15	NA	NA	CASSSAYSYNSPLHF	TGTGCCAGCAGCTCAGCTTACTCCTATAATTCACCCCTCCACTTT
TRBV5-1	TRBJ2-3	15	TRBD2	once	CASTELAGGVDTQYF	TGCGCCAGCACCGAACTAGCGGGAGGAGTAGATACGCAGTATTTT
TRBV3-1/TRBV3-2	TRBJ2-1	16	TRBD2	once	CASSQVMRGAYNEQFF	TGTGCCAGCAGCCAAGTGATGCGGGGGGCTTACAATGAGCAGTTCTTC
TRBV5-1	TRBJ1-5	13	NA	NA	CASRRLCNQPQHF	TGCGCCAGCAGGAGGCTGTGCAATCAGCCCCAGCATTTT
TRBV19	TRBJ1-5	16	TRBD1	once	CASSIPGTGSGQPQHF	TGTGCCAGTAGTATCCCCGGGACAGGGAGTGGTCAGCCCCAGCATTTT
TRBV2	TRBJ2-7	16	TRBD1	NA	CASSESLGQGAYEQYF	TGTGCCAGCAGTGAGAGTCTTGGACAGGGGGCCTACGAGCAGTACTTC
TRBV7-9	TRBJ2-3	15	TRBD2	NA	CASSFWGGSTDTQYF	TGTGCCAGCAGCTTCTGGGGGGGTAGCACAGATACGCAGTATTTT